These 2 T cell receptor beta chains share one sample of origin, sequenced in a study of T cell repertoires in cytomegalovirus infection. TCRdb fed the reads into MiXCR, producing one record per CDR3 protein. The repertoire holds approximately 500,000 distinct CDR3 sequences, with more than 20% as singletons. The specimen was PBMCs. The receptors shown here come from a human donor in good health (CMV status not recorded). Some clones in this sample may be carry-over from other donors' samples.

The chain combines TRBV30 with TRBJ2-5, with TRBD2 identical over 7 bases. V shed 4 bases, J shed 9 bases, and the junction held 11 bases outside the gene matches. This CDR3 region has 13 residues. In germline, CDR1 is GTSNPN, CDR2 SVGIG (reference sequence). The CDR3 region is CAWMIGGSTAQYF. CDR3 sequence (DNA): TGTGCCTGGATGATTGGCGGGAGTACGGCCCAGTACTTC.

The chain is built from TRBV6-2 or TRBV6-3 and TRBJ2-2; 12 bases are a match to TRBD2. Germline V CDR1 and CDR2: MNHEY, SVGEGT. The CDR3 sequence is 18 residues long. V trimming: 7 bases; J trimming: 5 bases; junction bases outside the gene matches: 14. CDR3 region: CASNRDLAGGPWTGELFF. CDR3 DNA sequence: TGTGCCAGCAATCGAGATCTAGCGGGAGGGCCTTGGACCGGGGAGCTGTTTTTT.